This T cell receptor beta chain was captured in a study of CD8+ T cells in alopecia areata. Study results and limitations: Among the top 100, expanded CD8+ clones, as well as scalp clonality, were significantly decreased by tofacitinib. Higher clonality than in normal scalp was seen in lesional scalp, especially alopecia totalis/universalis. Scalp and blood samples kept many expanded lesional clones throughout tofacitinib.

Extraction and reverse transcription of RNA yielded cDNA as the sequencing template. TCRdb's copy holds only in-frame clones and misses some; the assay was immunoSEQ multiplex PCR. Of nearly 110,000 clones in the sample, 80% to 85% are singletons; the top ten hold over 20%. Treatment here: oral pan-JAK inhibitor, 5-10 mg twice daily. Alopecia areata patients provided lesional scalp punch biopsies and peripheral blood. V lost 3 bases to trimming and J lost 0 bases, with 9 bases between them. CDR1 and CDR2 (germline): SGHVS, FNYEAQ. The CDR3 covers 15 residues. As concerns this clone: Its antigen is still unknown.

This clonotype was sampled from a human donor with alopecia areata. The rearrangement uses TRBV7-6 and TRBJ1-3; no definite D call. Specimen: CD8+ T cells sorted from blood, collected at week 24, from a patient treated with tofacitinib. The CDR3 loop reads CASSFSGSSGNTIYF. The CDR3 DNA reads TGTGCCAGCAGCTTCTCGGGATCCTCTGGAAACACCATATATTTT.